This T cell receptor beta chain was recorded in a study of CD8 T cells in ankylosing spondylitis. General study results and limits: There was a TCR beta motif, made of several highly homologous variants, that appeared characteristic of ankylosing spondylitis blood.

Quantitative 5'-RACE with molecular barcodes generated TCR beta libraries. A single record per CDR3 protein comes from TCRdb applying MiXCR to the 5' RACE reads. Of fewer than 500,000 distinct CDR3 sequences in the sample, 25% to 30% are singletons; the top ten hold about 0.9%. A note on this clonotype: Its target is not known.

What was sequenced was blood, either unsorted or a sorted T cell fraction (not recorded which). This clonotype originated in a male donor with ankylosing spondylitis.

The DNA of the CDR3 is TGTGCCAGCAGCTTAATCGAGAGGCTTGAAGCTTTCTTT. It specifies CASSLIERLEAFF. This chain joins TRBV7-2 and TRBJ1-1; D unresolved. Germline CDR1 and CDR2: SGHTA and FQGNSA. CDR3 length: 13 amino acids. V shed 2 bases and J shed 7 bases, with 11 bases lying between them.